This T cell receptor beta chain was obtained from a study of CD8+CD57+ T cells in acquired aplastic anemia. Study overall: Sorted CD4+ and CD8+ cells yielded around 3 ug of DNA on average.

The CDR3 totals 12 residues. Per germline, CDR1 DFQATT and CDR2 SNEGSKA (reference sequence). V was shortened by 0 bases and J by 10 bases, with 12 bases between the two germline ends. A word on this clonotype: Antigen specificity is unknown.

General study points: Significance was not reached for CD8+ Simpson's diversity between patients and controls.

Using genomic DNA as the template, TCR beta VDJ and CDR3 profiling was carried out. TCRdb independently ran MiXCR on the reads; one entry per CDR3 protein. This sample has approximately 200,000 distinct CDR3 sequences, with about three fifths found just once. What was sequenced was sorted CD4+, CD8+, or CD8+CD57+ T cells (not recorded which) from PBMCs. This TCR was sampled from a human donor with severe aplastic anemia or a healthy control (not recorded which). The chain is built from TRBV20-1 and TRBJ1-1; D is unclear. DNA of the CDR3: TGCAGTGCTAGAGATGGCAAGGGAGTAGCTTTCTTT. Encoded protein: CSARDGKGVAFF.